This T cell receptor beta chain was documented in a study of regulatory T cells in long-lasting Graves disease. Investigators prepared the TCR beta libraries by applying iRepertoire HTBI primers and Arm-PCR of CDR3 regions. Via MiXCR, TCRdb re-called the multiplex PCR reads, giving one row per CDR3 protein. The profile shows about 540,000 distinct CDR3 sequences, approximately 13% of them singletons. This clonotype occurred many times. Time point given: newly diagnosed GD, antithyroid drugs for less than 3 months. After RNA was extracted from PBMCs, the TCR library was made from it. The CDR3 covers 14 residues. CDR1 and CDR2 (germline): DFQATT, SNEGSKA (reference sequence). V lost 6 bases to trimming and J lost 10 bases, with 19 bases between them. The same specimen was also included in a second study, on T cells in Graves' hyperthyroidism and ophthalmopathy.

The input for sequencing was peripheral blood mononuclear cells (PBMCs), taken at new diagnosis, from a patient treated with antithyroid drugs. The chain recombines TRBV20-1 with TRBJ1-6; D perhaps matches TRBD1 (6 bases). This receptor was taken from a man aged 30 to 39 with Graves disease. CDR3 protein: CSAHTQGLRSPLHF. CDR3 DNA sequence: TGCAGTGCCCATACTCAGGGGTTGAGGTCACCCCTCCACTTT.